Listed below are T cell receptor beta chains from one sample, sequenced in a study of regulatory T cells in long-lasting Graves disease. From the multiplex PCR reads, TCRdb called clonotypes with MiXCR, one entry per CDR3 protein. Among hundreds of thousands of distinct CDR3 sequences listed, under 20% were seen once. A further study also used this sample, focusing on T cells in Graves' hyperthyroidism and ophthalmopathy.

Sequenced here: peripheral blood mononuclear cells (PBMCs), sampled at new diagnosis, from a patient treated with antithyroid drugs. These TCRs come from a woman aged 25 to 45 with Graves disease. The CDR3 runs from the conserved cysteine through the conserved F or W. D genes are given only for firm matches. Expanded clones are given a class, and other clones once, few, many or no size at all.

J gene: TRBJ2-3
V gene: TRBV28
D gene: NA
clone size: few
CDR3 DNA: TGTGCCAGCAGGCCAGGGGGGCGGGAGGTAACAGATACGCGGTATTTT
CDR3 protein: CASRPGGREVTDTRYF

J gene: TRBJ1-1
V gene: TRBV19
D gene: NA
clone size: many
CDR3 DNA: TGTGCCAGTAGAACCACACGCGTTGGGGGTCGGACTGAAGCTTTCTTT
CDR3 protein: CASRTTRVGGRTEAFF

J gene: TRBJ2-3
V gene: TRBV5-1
D gene: TRBD2
clone size: few
CDR3 DNA: TGCGCCAGCAGCCACGTGGGTAGCGGGAGGACCACAGATACGCAGTATTTT
CDR3 protein: CASSHVGSGRTTDTQYF

J gene: TRBJ2-1
V gene: TRBV18
D gene: TRBD2
clone size: NA
CDR3 DNA: TGTGCCAGCACCCCACGACTAGCGGGAAACAATGAGCAGTTCTTC
CDR3 protein: CASTPRLAGNNEQFF

J gene: TRBJ1-1
V gene: TRBV28
D gene: NA
clone size: many
CDR3 DNA: TGTGCCAGCAGCCCCCCATGGCAGGCCATGAACACTGAAGCTTTCTTT
CDR3 protein: CASSPPWQAMNTEAFF

J gene: TRBJ2-1
V gene: TRBV5-4
D gene: NA
clone size: many
CDR3 DNA: TGTGCCAGCAGCTTAGTGGCGGCGGGAAGCAATGAGCAGTTCTTC
CDR3 protein: CASSLVAAGSNEQFF

J gene: TRBJ2-7
V gene: TRBV5-1
D gene: NA
clone size: NA
CDR3 DNA: TGCGCCAGCAGCTCAGGACGGTCCCTCGACGAGCAGTACTTC
CDR3 protein: CASSSGRSLDEQYF

J gene: TRBJ2-7
V gene: TRBV20-1
D gene: NA
clone size: NA
CDR3 DNA: TGCAGTGCTGCCTCCCTCCAGGGGGGCTCCTACGAGCAGTACTTC
CDR3 protein: CSAASLQGGSYEQYF

J gene: TRBJ2-3
V gene: TRBV3-1
D gene: NA
clone size: many
CDR3 DNA: TGTGCCAGCAGCCAGCGGGGCACAGATACGCAGTATTTT
CDR3 protein: CASSQRGTDTQYF

J gene: TRBJ2-2
V gene: TRBV11-2
D gene: NA
clone size: NA
CDR3 DNA: TGTGCCACCCCGGGACCTCTGAACACCGGGGAGCTGTTTTTT
CDR3 protein: CATPGPLNTGELFF

J gene: TRBJ1-5
V gene: TRBV9
D gene: NA
clone size: few
CDR3 DNA: TGTGCCAGCAGCGTAGGAGGTTTCAATCAGCCCCAGCATTTT
CDR3 protein: CASSVGGFNQPQHF

J gene: TRBJ1-2
V gene: TRBV4-1
D gene: NA
clone size: few
CDR3 DNA: TGCGCCAGCAGCCAAGCTTTTCCGGTCTATGGCTACACCTTC
CDR3 protein: CASSQAFPVYGYTF

J gene: TRBJ1-1
V gene: TRBV6-2/TRBV6-3
D gene: NA
clone size: NA
CDR3 DNA: TGTGCCAGCAGTTACGAGGGTCTGTACATGAACACTGAAGCTTTCTTT
CDR3 protein: CASSYEGLYMNTEAFF

J gene: TRBJ1-2
V gene: TRBV28
D gene: NA
clone size: many
CDR3 DNA: TGTGCCAGCAGTATCCCCCCCGGAGGAGGAGGCTACACCTTC
CDR3 protein: CASSIPPGGGGYTF

J gene: TRBJ2-7
V gene: TRBV28
D gene: TRBD1
clone size: few
CDR3 DNA: TGTGCCAGCAGTCCCCCGGACAGGGCGAACTACGAGCAGTACTTC
CDR3 protein: CASSPPDRANYEQYF

J gene: TRBJ1-1
V gene: TRBV2
D gene: TRBD1
clone size: many
CDR3 DNA: TGTGCCAGCGCTAAGGACAGGATGAACACTGAAGCTTTCTTT
CDR3 protein: CASAKDRMNTEAFF

J gene: TRBJ1-3
V gene: TRBV11-3
D gene: NA
clone size: NA
CDR3 DNA: TGTGCCAGCAGAAGTGGGGGGGCGGATGGAAACACCATATATTTT
CDR3 protein: CASRSGGADGNTIYF